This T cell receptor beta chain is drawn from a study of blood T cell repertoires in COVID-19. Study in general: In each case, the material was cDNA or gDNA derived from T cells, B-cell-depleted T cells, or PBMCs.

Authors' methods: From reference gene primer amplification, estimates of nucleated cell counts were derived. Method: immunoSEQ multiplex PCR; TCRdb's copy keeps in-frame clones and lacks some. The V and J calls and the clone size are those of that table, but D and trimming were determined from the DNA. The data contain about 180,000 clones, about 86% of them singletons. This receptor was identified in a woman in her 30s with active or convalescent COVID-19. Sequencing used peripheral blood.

This chain's CDR3 is CSGGGSEWNEQFF. The CDR3 region has the DNA TGCAGCGGAGGCGGGAGCGAGTGGAATGAGCAGTTCTTC. V usage is TRBV29-1 and J usage is TRBJ2-1; 7 bases align to TRBD2. The CDR3 totals 13 residues. The J segment lost 7 bases and the V segment lost 7 bases, leaving 10 bases of the junction unmatched. CDR1 is SQVTM and CDR2 is ANQGSEA in the germline V gene.